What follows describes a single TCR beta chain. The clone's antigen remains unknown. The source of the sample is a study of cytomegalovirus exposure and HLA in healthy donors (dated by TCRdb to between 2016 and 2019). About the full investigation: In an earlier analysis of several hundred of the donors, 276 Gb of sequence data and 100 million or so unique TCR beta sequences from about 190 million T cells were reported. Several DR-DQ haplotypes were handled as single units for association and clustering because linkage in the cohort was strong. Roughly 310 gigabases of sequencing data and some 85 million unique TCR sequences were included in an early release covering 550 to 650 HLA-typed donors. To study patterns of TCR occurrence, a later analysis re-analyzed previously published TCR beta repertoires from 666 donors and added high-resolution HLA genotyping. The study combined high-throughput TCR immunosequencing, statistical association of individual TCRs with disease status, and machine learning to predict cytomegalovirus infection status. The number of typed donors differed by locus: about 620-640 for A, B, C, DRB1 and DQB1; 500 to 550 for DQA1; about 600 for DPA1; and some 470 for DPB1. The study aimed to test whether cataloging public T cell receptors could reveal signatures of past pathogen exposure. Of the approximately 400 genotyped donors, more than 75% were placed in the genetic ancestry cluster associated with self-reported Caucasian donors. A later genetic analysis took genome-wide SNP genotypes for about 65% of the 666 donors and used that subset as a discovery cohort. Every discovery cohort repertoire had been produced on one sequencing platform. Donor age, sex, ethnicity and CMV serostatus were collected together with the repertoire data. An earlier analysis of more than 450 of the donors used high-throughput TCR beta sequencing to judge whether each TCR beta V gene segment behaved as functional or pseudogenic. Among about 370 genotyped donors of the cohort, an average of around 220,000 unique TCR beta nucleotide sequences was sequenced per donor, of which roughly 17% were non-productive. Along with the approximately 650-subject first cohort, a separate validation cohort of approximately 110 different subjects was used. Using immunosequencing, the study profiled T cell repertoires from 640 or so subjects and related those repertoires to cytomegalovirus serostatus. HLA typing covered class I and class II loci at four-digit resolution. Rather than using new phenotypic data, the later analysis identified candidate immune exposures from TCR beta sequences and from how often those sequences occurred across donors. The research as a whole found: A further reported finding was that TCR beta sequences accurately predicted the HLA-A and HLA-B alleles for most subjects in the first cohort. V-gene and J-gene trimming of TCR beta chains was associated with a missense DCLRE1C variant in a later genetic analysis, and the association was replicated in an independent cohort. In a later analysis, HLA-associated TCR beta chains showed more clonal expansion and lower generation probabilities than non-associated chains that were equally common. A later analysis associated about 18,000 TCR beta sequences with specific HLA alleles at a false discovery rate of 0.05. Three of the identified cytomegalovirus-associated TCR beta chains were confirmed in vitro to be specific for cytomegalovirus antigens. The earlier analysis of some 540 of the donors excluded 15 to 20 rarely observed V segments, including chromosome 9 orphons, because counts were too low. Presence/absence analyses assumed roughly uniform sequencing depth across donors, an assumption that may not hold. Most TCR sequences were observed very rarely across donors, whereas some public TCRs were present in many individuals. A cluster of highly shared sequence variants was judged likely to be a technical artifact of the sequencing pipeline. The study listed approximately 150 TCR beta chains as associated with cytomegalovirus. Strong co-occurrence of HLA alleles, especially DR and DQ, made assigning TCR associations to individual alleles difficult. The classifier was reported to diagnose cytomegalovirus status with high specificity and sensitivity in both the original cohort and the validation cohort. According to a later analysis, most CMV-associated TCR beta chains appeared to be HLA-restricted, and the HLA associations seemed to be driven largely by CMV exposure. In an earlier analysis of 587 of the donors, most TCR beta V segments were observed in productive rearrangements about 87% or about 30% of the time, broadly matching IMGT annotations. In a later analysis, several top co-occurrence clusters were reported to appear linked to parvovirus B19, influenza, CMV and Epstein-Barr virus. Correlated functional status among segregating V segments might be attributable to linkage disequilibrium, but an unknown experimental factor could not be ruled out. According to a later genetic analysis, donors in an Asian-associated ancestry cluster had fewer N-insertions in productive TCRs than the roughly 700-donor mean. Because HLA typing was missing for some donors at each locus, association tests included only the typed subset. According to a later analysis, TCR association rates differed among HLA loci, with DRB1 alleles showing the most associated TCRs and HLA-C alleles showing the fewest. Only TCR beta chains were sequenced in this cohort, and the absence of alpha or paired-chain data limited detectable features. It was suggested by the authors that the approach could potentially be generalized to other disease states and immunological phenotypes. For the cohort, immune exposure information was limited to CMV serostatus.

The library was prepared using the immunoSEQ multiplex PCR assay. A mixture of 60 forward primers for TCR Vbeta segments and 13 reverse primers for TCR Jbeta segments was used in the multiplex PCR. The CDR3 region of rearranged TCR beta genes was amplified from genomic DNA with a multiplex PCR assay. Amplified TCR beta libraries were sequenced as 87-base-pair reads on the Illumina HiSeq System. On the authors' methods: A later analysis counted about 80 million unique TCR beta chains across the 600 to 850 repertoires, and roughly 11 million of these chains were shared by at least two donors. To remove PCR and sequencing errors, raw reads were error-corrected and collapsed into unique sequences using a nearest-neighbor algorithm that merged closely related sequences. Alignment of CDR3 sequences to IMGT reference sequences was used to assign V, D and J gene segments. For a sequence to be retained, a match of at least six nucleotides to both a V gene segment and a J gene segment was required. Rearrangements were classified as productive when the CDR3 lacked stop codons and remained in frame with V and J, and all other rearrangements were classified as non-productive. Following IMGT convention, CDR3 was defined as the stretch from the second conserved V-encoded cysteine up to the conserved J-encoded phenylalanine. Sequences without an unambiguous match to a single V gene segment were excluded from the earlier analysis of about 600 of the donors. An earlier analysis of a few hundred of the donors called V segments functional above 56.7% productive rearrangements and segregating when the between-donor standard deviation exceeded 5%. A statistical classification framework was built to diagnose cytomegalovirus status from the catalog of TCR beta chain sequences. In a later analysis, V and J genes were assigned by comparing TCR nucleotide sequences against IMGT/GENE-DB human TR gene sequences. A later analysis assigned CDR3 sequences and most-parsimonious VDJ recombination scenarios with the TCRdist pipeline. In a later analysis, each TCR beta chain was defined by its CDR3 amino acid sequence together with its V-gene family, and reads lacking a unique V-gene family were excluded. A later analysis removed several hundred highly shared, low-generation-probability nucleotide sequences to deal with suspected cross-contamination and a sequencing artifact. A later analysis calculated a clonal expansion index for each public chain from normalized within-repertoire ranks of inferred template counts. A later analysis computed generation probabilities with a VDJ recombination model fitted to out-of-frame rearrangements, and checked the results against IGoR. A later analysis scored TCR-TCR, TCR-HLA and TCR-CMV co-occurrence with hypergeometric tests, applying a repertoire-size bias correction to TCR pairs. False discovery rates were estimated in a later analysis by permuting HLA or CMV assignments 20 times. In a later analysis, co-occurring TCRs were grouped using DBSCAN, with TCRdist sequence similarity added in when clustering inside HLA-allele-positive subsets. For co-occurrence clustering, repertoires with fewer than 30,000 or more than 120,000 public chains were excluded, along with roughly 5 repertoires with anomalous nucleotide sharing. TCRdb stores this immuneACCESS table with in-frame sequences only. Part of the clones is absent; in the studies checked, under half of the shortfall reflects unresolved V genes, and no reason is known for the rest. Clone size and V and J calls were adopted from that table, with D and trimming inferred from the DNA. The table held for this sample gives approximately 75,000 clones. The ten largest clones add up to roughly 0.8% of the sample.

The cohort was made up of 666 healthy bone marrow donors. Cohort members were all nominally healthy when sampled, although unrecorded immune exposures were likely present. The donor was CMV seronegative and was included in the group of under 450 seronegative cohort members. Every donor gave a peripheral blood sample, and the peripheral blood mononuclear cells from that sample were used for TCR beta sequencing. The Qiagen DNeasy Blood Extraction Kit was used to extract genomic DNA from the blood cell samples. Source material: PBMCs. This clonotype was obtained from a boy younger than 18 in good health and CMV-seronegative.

The CDR3 protein: CASSPPAQRGGVGQYF. The DNA sequence is given as TGTGCCAGCAGCCCCCCTGCTCAGCGGGGGGGGGTGGGGCAGTATTTT. The rearrangement combines TRBV6-6 with TRBJ2-3; 10 bases in the junction line up with TRBD2. The germline V end is reduced by 6 bases and the J end by 11 bases; junction bases left unmatched: 17. CDR1 is given as MNHNY and CDR2 as SVGAGI, both from the germline V gene (reference sequence). The CDR3 contains 16 residues, cysteine and phenylalanine counted. Just CDR3 DNA is preserved here, 48 bases in frame from base 1.